This T cell receptor (beta chain) stems from a study of blood T cell repertoires in COVID-19. Across the study: T cells, B-cell-depleted T cells, or PBMCs provided the cDNA or gDNA that served as material.

Sequencing was performed with immunoSEQ multiplex PCR; in TCRdb, only in-frame clones are kept and a portion is missing. The sample holds some 400,000 clones; approximately 87% are singletons and the top ten take roughly 1.4%. This clone has just one count. One end of the junction is discordant with germline, which a read error may explain. Germline V gene sequence: CDR1 SEHNR, CDR2 FQNEAQ (reference sequence). CDR3 length: 14 residues. Cohort assignment relied on participant-reported clinical history. This TCR came from a man aged 30 to 45 who had recovered from COVID-19. The sequencing sample was made of PBMCs or T cells enriched from blood (not recorded which). The chain combines TRBV7-9 with TRBJ1-1, with D maybe TRBD1 (6 bases). The CDR3 loop is CASSIATGSTEAFF. For the CDR3, the DNA is TGTGCCAGCAGCATAGCCACAGGGAGCACTGAAGCTTTCTTT. The full variable domain, rest sourced from reference TRBV7-9 and TRBJ1-1, is DTGVSQNPRHKITKRGQNVTFRCDPISEHNRLYWYRQTLGQGPEFLTYFQNEAQLEKSRLLSDRFSAERPKGSFSTLEIQRTEQGDSAMYLCASSIATGSTEAFFGQGTRLTVV.